The 5 T cell receptor beta chains below were found in one sample sequenced in a study of a mutant IDH1 vaccine in newly diagnosed glioma. These receptors have no identified antigens. Profiling relied on immunoSEQ multiplex PCR, and the TCRdb table lists in-frame clones only, not all of them. The sample has 110,000 or so clones, 75% to 90% seen once. Time point described: week 11, during vaccination. With topical imiquimod, each dose of the vaccine consisted of 300 ug of mutant IDH1 20-mer peptide. The sample consisted of PBMCs, taken from a glioma patient whose treatment included an IDH1 peptide vaccine. Every receptor here comes from a woman in her forties or fifties with glioma.

This clone turned up a few times. The CDR3 reads CASSPGQATRETQYF. The CDR3 DNA is TGTGCCAGCAGCCCGGGACAGGCTACTCGAGAGACCCAGTACTTC. The gene calls are TRBV28 and TRBJ2-5; TRBD1 aligns across 8 bases. The CDR3 covers 15 residues. J gave up 4 bases and V 6 bases, and 10 bases lay outside the gene matches. Germline V gives CDR1 MDHEN, CDR2 SYDVKM.

The chain employs TRBV18 and TRBJ1-2, with TRBD1 identical over 7 bases. The V gene's germline CDR1 is KGHSH and CDR2 LQKENI. The CDR3 extends over 17 amino acids. Trimming cost V 3 bases and J 8 bases; bases outside gene matches: 18. Here the CDR3 DNA reads TGTGCCAGCTCACCGCAGGGGGGAGCACGATCCATCCTAGGCTACACCTTC. This translates into CASSPQGGARSILGYTF.

The chain links TRBV27 to TRBJ2-7; 9 bases align to TRBD1. The CDR3 totals 14 residues. V gave up 5 bases and J gave up 5 bases; unmatched junction bases: 7. Germline CDR1 is MNHEY and CDR2 is SMNVEV (reference sequence). The CDR3 reads CASSPGTGTHEQYF. The CDR3 nucleotides are TGTGCCAGCAGTCCCGGGACAGGGACCCACGAGCAGTACTTC.

The rearrangement uses TRBV7-9 and TRBJ2-4, with D perhaps matching TRBD1 (7 bases). There are 15 residues in the CDR3. Trimming removed 2 bases from V and 7 bases from J, with 15 bases in between. The V gene's germline CDR1 is SEHNR and CDR2 FQNEAQ (reference sequence). The CDR3 sequence is CASSLSLTGRNIQYF. As DNA, the CDR3 is TGTGCCAGCAGCTTATCCCTGACAGGGAGGAACATTCAGTACTTC.

This chain connects TRBV6-1 to TRBJ2-3, with D possibly being TRBD1 (6 bases). Trimming stripped 7 bases from V and 2 bases from J, with 13 bases between. CDR3 length: 14 residues. Germline assignment: CDR1 MNHNS and CDR2 SASEGT. CDR3 sequence (DNA): TGTGCCAGCACCCTACAGGGTTACACAGATACGCAGTATTTT. It codes for CASTLQGYTDTQYF.